Listed below are T cell receptor beta chains from one sample, sequenced in a study of cytomegalovirus exposure and HLA in healthy donors. Generated by immunoSEQ multiplex PCR, the TCRdb table keeps only in-frame clones and is missing some. Among 150,000 to 200,000 clones listed, about 80% were seen once. Sequenced input: PBMCs. These receptors were collected from a man between 18 and 29 years old in good health and CMV-seropositive. CDR3s include the opening cysteine and the closing phenylalanine or tryptophan. Fields, in order: V gene, clone size, J gene, D gene, CDR3 DNA, CDR3 protein. A D gene is named only where the DNA matches it firmly. Clone size is shown for a subset of rows, as once, few, many or a class of expanded clone.

V gene: TRBV12-5; clone size: -; J gene: TRBJ2-1; D gene: -; CDR3 DNA: TGTGCTAGTGGCCCTCTCTCTGCGGGGTACTCCTACAATGAGCAGTTCTTC; CDR3 protein: CASGPLSAGYSYNEQFF
V gene: TRBV28; clone size: few; J gene: TRBJ2-1; D gene: TRBD2; CDR3 DNA: TGTGCCAGCAGTGGGAGGACTAGCTACAATGAGCAGTTCTTC; CDR3 protein: CASSGRTSYNEQFF
V gene: TRBV6-6; clone size: -; J gene: TRBJ2-1; D gene: TRBD1; CDR3 DNA: TGTGCCAGCACCAAAAGACAGGGTCGGACCTACAATGAGCAGTTCTTC; CDR3 protein: CASTKRQGRTYNEQFF
V gene: TRBV5-4; clone size: -; J gene: TRBJ2-7; D gene: TRBD1; CDR3 DNA: TGTGCCAGCAGCAAGGGAACAGGGGAGTCCTACGAGCAGTACTTC; CDR3 protein: CASSKGTGESYEQYF
V gene: TRBV28; clone size: -; J gene: TRBJ1-4; D gene: -; CDR3 DNA: TGTGCCAGCACGGACTGGAGGGGCACTAATGAAAAACTGTTTTTT; CDR3 protein: CASTDWRGTNEKLFF
V gene: TRBV28; clone size: -; J gene: TRBJ2-1; D gene: -; CDR3 DNA: TGTGCCAGCAGCCGCCAGGGAAACAATGAGCAGTTCTTC; CDR3 protein: CASSRQGNNEQFF
V gene: TRBV18; clone size: few; J gene: TRBJ2-4; D gene: -; CDR3 DNA: TGTGCCAGCTCGCTCACCCGGGATAAAAACATTCAGTACTTC; CDR3 protein: CASSLTRDKNIQYF
V gene: TRBV9; clone size: -; J gene: TRBJ2-2; D gene: TRBD2; CDR3 DNA: TGTGCCAGCAGCGTAGAAGCTAGCGGGAGGGCCGGGGAGCTGTTTTTT; CDR3 protein: CASSVEASGRAGELFF
V gene: TRBV27; clone size: -; J gene: TRBJ1-1; D gene: -; CDR3 DNA: TGTGCCAGCAGTTTATTTCAGGGGCTGAGCACTGAAGCTTTCTTT; CDR3 protein: CASSLFQGLSTEAFF
V gene: TRBV7-6; clone size: -; J gene: TRBJ2-3; D gene: TRBD2; CDR3 DNA: TGTGCCAGCAGCAACCGACTAGCGGCGCAGTATTTT; CDR3 protein: CASSNRLAAQYF
V gene: TRBV7-2; clone size: few; J gene: TRBJ2-7; D gene: TRBD2; CDR3 DNA: TGTGCCAGCAGCAAGAGACGCATGGCTAGCGGGAGGGCCACGTACGAGCAGTACTTC; CDR3 protein: CASSKRRMASGRATYEQYF
V gene: TRBV27; clone size: -; J gene: TRBJ2-7; D gene: -; CDR3 DNA: TGTGCCAGCAGTTTTTCCCGGGGTCCCTACGAGCAGTACTTC; CDR3 protein: CASSFSRGPYEQYF
V gene: TRBV28; clone size: -; J gene: TRBJ1-5; D gene: TRBD1; CDR3 DNA: TGTGCCAGCAGTTCCCGACAGGGGGCGGGGGAACAGCCCCAGCATTTT; CDR3 protein: CASSSRQGAGEQPQHF
V gene: TRBV5-1; clone size: -; J gene: TRBJ2-3; D gene: TRBD2; CDR3 DNA: TGCGCCAGCAGCCGAGGGACTAGCGGACGCCAAGATACGCAGTATTTT; CDR3 protein: CASSRGTSGRQDTQYF
V gene: TRBV6-5; clone size: -; J gene: TRBJ2-5; D gene: TRBD2; CDR3 DNA: TGTGCCAGCAGTTACTCCCCCGCGGGAGGGGAGACCCAGTACTTC; CDR3 protein: CASSYSPAGGETQYF
V gene: TRBV2; clone size: few; J gene: TRBJ1-2; D gene: -; CDR3 DNA: TGTGCCAGCAAGTTAGGACTGGGGTATGGCTACACCTTC; CDR3 protein: CASKLGLGYGYTF
V gene: TRBV6-6; clone size: once; J gene: TRBJ1-1; D gene: TRBD1; CDR3 DNA: TGTGCCAGCAGTCTCGGGGCAGGGGGCGGTTTTGAAGCTTTCTTT; CDR3 protein: CASSLGAGGGFEAFF
V gene: TRBV10-3; clone size: few; J gene: TRBJ2-2; D gene: -; CDR3 DNA: TGTGCCATCAGCCCTGTCACCGGGGAGCTGTTTTTT; CDR3 protein: CAISPVTGELFF
V gene: TRBV10-2; clone size: -; J gene: TRBJ2-7; D gene: -; CDR3 DNA: TGCGCCAGCCTCGAACCCCAGCGTTACTACGAGCAGTACTTC; CDR3 protein: CASLEPQRYYEQYF
V gene: TRBV6-5; clone size: -; J gene: TRBJ2-7; D gene: -; CDR3 DNA: TGTGCCAGCAGTTACACGGGGCGGGGCTCCTACGAGCAGTACTTC; CDR3 protein: CASSYTGRGSYEQYF
V gene: TRBV7-2; clone size: -; J gene: TRBJ2-2; D gene: -; CDR3 DNA: TGTGCCAGCAGCTTAGACAGGGGACTCCTAGCCGGGGAGCTGTTTTTT; CDR3 protein: CASSLDRGLLAGELFF
V gene: TRBV6-4; clone size: once; J gene: TRBJ2-1; D gene: TRBD2; CDR3 DNA: TGTGCCAGCAGTGACAAGGCTAGCGGGGGCAATGAGCAGTTCTTC; CDR3 protein: CASSDKASGGNEQFF
V gene: TRBV28; clone size: -; J gene: TRBJ1-2; D gene: -; CDR3 DNA: TGTGCCAGCACCCCGCTGGGGGCTGGCTATGGCTACACCTTC; CDR3 protein: CASTPLGAGYGYTF
V gene: TRBV6-6; clone size: few; J gene: TRBJ2-5; D gene: -; CDR3 DNA: TGTGCCAGCAGTAACTGGGTTGGAGGGCTCCAAGAGACCCAGTACTTC; CDR3 protein: CASSNWVGGLQETQYF
V gene: TRBV6-5; clone size: -; J gene: TRBJ2-7; D gene: TRBD2; CDR3 DNA: TGTGCCAGCACATCGGCGGGAGGTTCCTACGAGCAGTACTTC; CDR3 protein: CASTSAGGSYEQYF
V gene: TRBV11-2; clone size: -; J gene: TRBJ1-2; D gene: TRBD1; CDR3 DNA: TGTGCCAGCAGCCCATCCGGGCAGGGGGCGAATGGCTACACCTTC; CDR3 protein: CASSPSGQGANGYTF
V gene: TRBV10-3; clone size: -; J gene: TRBJ1-1; D gene: TRBD1; CDR3 DNA: TGTGCCGCCGCAGGGGGCCGAGACACTGAAGCTTTCTTT; CDR3 protein: CAAAGGRDTEAFF
V gene: TRBV14; clone size: -; J gene: TRBJ2-7; D gene: TRBD1; CDR3 DNA: TGTGCCAGCAGTCCCGGGACAGGTCTCTGGGAGCAGTACTTC; CDR3 protein: CASSPGTGLWEQYF
V gene: TRBV6-4; clone size: -; J gene: TRBJ2-1; D gene: -; CDR3 DNA: TGTGCCAGCAGTGACTCGGCAACCCCCGATGAGCAGTTCTTC; CDR3 protein: CASSDSATPDEQFF
V gene: TRBV30; clone size: -; J gene: TRBJ1-4; D gene: TRBD1; CDR3 DNA: TGTGCCTGGAGGGGGGACAGGGGAAATGAAAAACTGTTTTTT; CDR3 protein: CAWRGDRGNEKLFF
V gene: TRBV28; clone size: -; J gene: TRBJ2-1; D gene: TRBD2; CDR3 DNA: TGTGCCAGCGATATTCAGAGCGGGAGAGTGGGGGAGCAGTTCTTC; CDR3 protein: CASDIQSGRVGEQFF
V gene: TRBV30; clone size: few; J gene: TRBJ1-1; D gene: -; CDR3 DNA: TGTGCCTGGAGTTCCAGGGTGGAAGCTTTCTTT; CDR3 protein: CAWSSRVEAFF
V gene: TRBV28; clone size: -; J gene: TRBJ1-4; D gene: TRBD1; CDR3 DNA: TGTGCCAGCAGTACAGACAGGGTAAATGAAAAACTGTTTTTT; CDR3 protein: CASSTDRVNEKLFF
V gene: TRBV19; clone size: -; J gene: TRBJ2-7; D gene: -; CDR3 DNA: TGTGCCAGTAGTATAATGCCGGGAGCTGTCGACGAGCAGTACTTC; CDR3 protein: CASSIMPGAVDEQYF
V gene: TRBV6-4; clone size: -; J gene: TRBJ2-3; D gene: -; CDR3 DNA: TGTGCCAGCAGTGAGGGGGGTACTAGCACAGATACGCAGTATTTT; CDR3 protein: CASSEGGTSTDTQYF
V gene: TRBV4-2; clone size: -; J gene: TRBJ2-1; D gene: TRBD2; CDR3 DNA: TGTGCCAGCAGTCTAGGACTAGCGGGAGAGTCGAATGAGCAGTTCTTC; CDR3 protein: CASSLGLAGESNEQFF
V gene: TRBV7-3; clone size: -; J gene: TRBJ2-1; D gene: TRBD2; CDR3 DNA: TGTGCCAGCAGCTTGGGTAGGCGGGCTAGCGGGAGTGGGAATGAGCAGTTCTTC; CDR3 protein: CASSLGRRASGSGNEQFF
V gene: TRBV19; clone size: -; J gene: TRBJ2-2; D gene: -; CDR3 DNA: TGTGCCAGTAAAGGCGGTCCCGGGGAGCTGTTTTTT; CDR3 protein: CASKGGPGELFF
V gene: TRBV2; clone size: once; J gene: TRBJ2-7; D gene: TRBD1; CDR3 DNA: TGTGCCAGCAGCGCTTGGGACAGCTCCTACGAGCAGTACTTC; CDR3 protein: CASSAWDSSYEQYF
V gene: TRBV7-2; clone size: -; J gene: TRBJ2-3; D gene: -; CDR3 DNA: TGTGCCAGCAGCGCCGGGGGAGCGGACACAGATACGCAGTATTTT; CDR3 protein: CASSAGGADTDTQYF
V gene: TRBV7-3; clone size: -; J gene: TRBJ2-1; D gene: -; CDR3 DNA: TGTGCCAGCAGCTTATCGGGGGACTCCGTCCCGTTCTTC; CDR3 protein: CASSLSGDSVPFF
V gene: TRBV27; clone size: many; J gene: TRBJ2-7; D gene: -; CDR3 DNA: TGTGCCAGCACCCGATACGGGCAGTACTTC; CDR3 protein: CASTRYGQYF
V gene: TRBV2; clone size: once; J gene: TRBJ2-2; D gene: TRBD2; CDR3 DNA: TGTGCCAGCAGAGGACTAGTGAGCACCGGGGAGCTGTTTTTT; CDR3 protein: CASRGLVSTGELFF
V gene: TRBV27; clone size: -; J gene: TRBJ2-3; D gene: TRBD2; CDR3 DNA: TGTGCCAGCAGTTCTCGCGGGAGTGTAAGTAGGACAGATACGCAGTATTTT; CDR3 protein: CASSSRGSVSRTDTQYF
V gene: TRBV11-2; clone size: once; J gene: TRBJ2-3; D gene: TRBD1; CDR3 DNA: TGTGCCAGCAGCCCCTGGGACAGGAGCACAGATACGCAGTATTTT; CDR3 protein: CASSPWDRSTDTQYF
V gene: TRBV9; clone size: few; J gene: TRBJ1-1; D gene: -; CDR3 DNA: TGTGCCAGCAGCGTAGATCCAGGGGACACTGAAGCTTTCTTT; CDR3 protein: CASSVDPGDTEAFF
V gene: TRBV19; clone size: -; J gene: TRBJ1-5; D gene: -; CDR3 DNA: TGTGCCAGTAGTGCGGCTTATAGCAATCAGCCCCAGCATTTT; CDR3 protein: CASSAAYSNQPQHF
V gene: TRBV7-3; clone size: once; J gene: TRBJ2-7; D gene: TRBD2; CDR3 DNA: TGTGCCAGCAGCCAAGGCACTAGCGATAGCGAGCAGTACTTC; CDR3 protein: CASSQGTSDSEQYF
V gene: TRBV7-9; clone size: -; J gene: TRBJ1-1; D gene: -; CDR3 DNA: TGTGCCAGCAGCTCTGTGCGGGGACTCCGCCTGATAGAGAACACTGAAGCTTTCTTT; CDR3 protein: CASSSVRGLRLIENTEAFF
V gene: TRBV6-1; clone size: -; J gene: TRBJ2-3; D gene: TRBD2; CDR3 DNA: TGTGCCAGCAGCCTTATGGGAGGGAGCACAGATACGCAGTATTTT; CDR3 protein: CASSLMGGSTDTQYF
V gene: TRBV6-5; clone size: -; J gene: TRBJ2-3; D gene: TRBD2; CDR3 DNA: TGTGCCAGCAGTTACTCGGCTAGCGGGAACACAGATACGCAGTATTTT; CDR3 protein: CASSYSASGNTDTQYF